This T cell receptor beta chain was profiled in a study of blood T cell repertoires in COVID-19. Study in general: Sites in the United States, Italy and Spain provided acute and convalescent COVID-19 samples.

The assay was immunoSEQ multiplex PCR, and TCRdb's table has in-frame clones only and misses some. The data show roughly 400,000 clones, roughly 86% seen once. The Seattle patients, enrolled during active infection, were followed longitudinally. This CDR3 is 12 amino acids long. V dropped 10 bases and J dropped 9 bases, with 16 bases sitting between them. The origin of this receptor is a woman aged 55 to 70 with COVID-19, enrolled during active disease. The J gene is TRBJ1-5, the V gene TRBV12-3 or TRBV12-4; weak D call: TRBD1 (6 bases). Source material: peripheral blood. CDR3: CATRTASGPQHF. The DNA of the CDR3 is TGTGCCACCCGGACAGCCTCTGGGCCCCAGCATTTT.